This is a list of T cell receptor beta chains from one sample in a study of OX40 agonist ivuxolimab in advanced cancers. Data came from immunoSEQ multiplex PCR; TCRdb stores just in-frame clones and leaves some out. The sample includes approximately 26,000 clones, 79% seen only once; the top ten take over 10%. The input for sequencing was CD4+ or CD8+ T cells sorted from blood, taken in a trial of the OX40 agonist ivuxolimab. The source of these receptors is an adult with an advanced solid tumor such as melanoma, head and neck, liver or kidney cancer. The CDR3 runs from the conserved cysteine through the conserved F or W. The order of the fields is CDR3 protein, CDR3 DNA, V gene, clone size, D gene, J gene. A D gene is named only where the DNA matches it firmly. Only some rows state a clone size, as once, few, many or a class for expanded clones.

CDR3aa: CASSLSYEQYF
CDR3nt: TGTGCCAGCAGCTTATCCTACGAGCAGTACTTC
v_gene: TRBV7-9
abundance: -
d_gene: -
j_gene: TRBJ2-7

CDR3aa: CATGVDYNEQFF
CDR3nt: TGTGCTACGGGGGTGGACTACAATGAGCAGTTCTTC
v_gene: TRBV7-9
abundance: -
d_gene: -
j_gene: TRBJ2-1

CDR3aa: CASSLGDRGRANIQYF
CDR3nt: TGCGCCAGCAGCTTAGGTGACAGGGGGAGGGCAAACATTCAGTACTTC
v_gene: TRBV5-1
abundance: -
d_gene: TRBD1
j_gene: TRBJ2-4

CDR3aa: CASTPPAGTSGPTGELFF
CDR3nt: TGTGCCAGCACCCCTCCGGCCGGGACTAGCGGCCCCACCGGGGAGCTGTTTTTT
v_gene: TRBV27
abundance: -
d_gene: TRBD2
j_gene: TRBJ2-2

CDR3aa: CASSLAWNTEAFF
CDR3nt: TGCGCCAGCAGCTTGGCCTGGAACACTGAAGCTTTCTTT
v_gene: TRBV5-1
abundance: -
d_gene: -
j_gene: TRBJ1-1

CDR3aa: CASSIGSGSGANVLTF
CDR3nt: TGTGCCAGTAGTATAGGTTCAGGATCTGGGGCCAACGTCCTGACTTTC
v_gene: TRBV19
abundance: few
d_gene: -
j_gene: TRBJ2-6

CDR3aa: CASSLAQASGEKLFF
CDR3nt: TGCGCCAGCAGCTTGGCCCAGGCCAGTGGCGAAAAACTGTTTTTT
v_gene: TRBV5-1
abundance: -
d_gene: -
j_gene: TRBJ1-4

CDR3aa: CASSEQVAGLGEQYF
CDR3nt: TGCGCCAGCAGTGAGCAGGTAGCGGGGTTAGGCGAGCAGTACTTC
v_gene: TRBV10-1
abundance: -
d_gene: TRBD2
j_gene: TRBJ2-7

CDR3aa: CASSVDSGNTIYF
CDR3nt: TGTGCCAGCAGCGTGGACAGTGGAAACACCATATATTTT
v_gene: TRBV9
abundance: -
d_gene: -
j_gene: TRBJ1-3

CDR3aa: CSVVQGNEKLFF
CDR3nt: TGCAGCGTTGTCCAGGGTAATGAAAAACTGTTTTTT
v_gene: TRBV29-1
abundance: -
d_gene: -
j_gene: TRBJ1-4

CDR3aa: CASSFGGASYEQYF
CDR3nt: TGTGCCAGCAGCTTCGGTGGGGCCTCCTACGAGCAGTACTTC
v_gene: TRBV5-6
abundance: few
d_gene: -
j_gene: TRBJ2-7

CDR3aa: CASQHPVKSQPQHF
CDR3nt: TGTGCCAGTCAACATCCGGTTAAGTCACAGCCCCAGCATTTT
v_gene: TRBV19
abundance: -
d_gene: -
j_gene: TRBJ1-5

CDR3aa: CASSPFHRDTEAFF
CDR3nt: TGTGCCAGCTCACCATTCCACCGGGACACTGAAGCTTTCTTT
v_gene: TRBV18
abundance: -
d_gene: -
j_gene: TRBJ1-1

CDR3aa: CASSLALAQASLSQPQHF
CDR3nt: TGTGCCAGCAGCTTGGCCCTGGCACAGGCATCGTTAAGCCAGCCCCAGCATTTT
v_gene: TRBV5-5
abundance: -
d_gene: -
j_gene: TRBJ1-5

CDR3aa: CSVAFTGLAGYEQYF
CDR3nt: TGCAGCGTTGCATTTACGGGACTAGCGGGTTACGAGCAGTACTTC
v_gene: TRBV29-1
abundance: -
d_gene: TRBD2
j_gene: TRBJ2-7

CDR3aa: CASSSGTGQIYGYTF
CDR3nt: TGTGCCAGCAGTTCTGGAACGGGACAGATCTATGGCTACACCTTC
v_gene: TRBV28
abundance: -
d_gene: TRBD1
j_gene: TRBJ1-2

CDR3aa: CASSLYPRGQVGPEQYF
CDR3nt: TGTGCCAGCAGTTTATATCCCCGGGGACAGGTGGGACCCGAGCAGTACTTC
v_gene: TRBV27
abundance: -
d_gene: TRBD1
j_gene: TRBJ2-7

CDR3aa: CASSSLGQGLFYSYEQYF
CDR3nt: TGTGCCAGCAGCTCCCTCGGACAGGGTCTTTTTTATAGCTACGAGCAGTACTTC
v_gene: TRBV7-9
abundance: -
d_gene: TRBD1
j_gene: TRBJ2-7

CDR3aa: CAWSEPGLNSYNEQFF
CDR3nt: TGTGCCTGGAGTGAGCCGGGTTTAAACTCCTACAATGAGCAGTTCTTC
v_gene: TRBV30
abundance: few
d_gene: -
j_gene: TRBJ2-1

CDR3aa: CASSWTGGIKREQFF
CDR3nt: TGTGCCAGCAGTTGGACAGGGGGCATCAAACGGGAGCAGTTCTTC
v_gene: TRBV6-5
abundance: -
d_gene: TRBD1
j_gene: TRBJ2-1

CDR3aa: CASSPGQGSNTEAFF
CDR3nt: TGCGCCAGCAGCCCGGGACAGGGGTCTAATACTGAAGCTTTCTTT
v_gene: TRBV5-1
abundance: -
d_gene: TRBD1
j_gene: TRBJ1-1

CDR3aa: CASSFGGRNTGELFF
CDR3nt: TGTGCCAGCAGCTTCGGGGGGAGGAACACCGGGGAGCTGTTTTTT
v_gene: TRBV5-4
abundance: -
d_gene: TRBD2
j_gene: TRBJ2-2

CDR3aa: CASSPRRGGTEAFF
CDR3nt: TGTGCCAGCAGCCCCAGACGGGGGGGCACTGAAGCTTTCTTT
v_gene: TRBV13
abundance: -
d_gene: -
j_gene: TRBJ1-1

CDR3aa: CASSAGTGVSGANVLTF
CDR3nt: TGTGCCAGCAGTGCCGGGACAGGAGTCTCTGGGGCCAACGTCCTGACTTTC
v_gene: TRBV27
abundance: once
d_gene: TRBD1
j_gene: TRBJ2-6

CDR3aa: CATSQVGGGKTYGYTF
CDR3nt: TGTGCCACCAGCCAGGTCGGAGGTGGAAAGACCTATGGCTACACCTTC
v_gene: TRBV15
abundance: -
d_gene: -
j_gene: TRBJ1-2

CDR3aa: CASSLEDSTGELFF
CDR3nt: TGTGCCAGCAGCTTAGAGGACAGCACCGGGGAGCTGTTTTTT
v_gene: TRBV7-6
abundance: -
d_gene: -
j_gene: TRBJ2-2

CDR3aa: CASKEGWDHTDTQYF
CDR3nt: TGTGCCAGTAAGGAGGGGTGGGACCACACAGATACGCAGTATTTT
v_gene: TRBV19
abundance: -
d_gene: -
j_gene: TRBJ2-3

CDR3aa: CASSRLAVKGYEQFF
CDR3nt: TGTGCCAGCTCACGCCTGGCGGTCAAGGGGTATGAGCAGTTCTTC
v_gene: TRBV18
abundance: -
d_gene: -
j_gene: TRBJ2-1

CDR3aa: CASIIQHGHYNEQFF
CDR3nt: TGTGCCAGTATTATCCAACATGGGCACTACAATGAGCAGTTCTTC
v_gene: TRBV19
abundance: -
d_gene: -
j_gene: TRBJ2-1

CDR3aa: CASSSSGGADTQYF
CDR3nt: TGTGCCAGCAGCTCCAGCGGGGGGGCAGATACGCAGTATTTT
v_gene: TRBV28
abundance: few
d_gene: TRBD2
j_gene: TRBJ2-3

CDR3aa: CASSFAETGGNTIYF
CDR3nt: TGTGCCAGCAGCTTTGCAGAGACAGGAGGAAACACCATATATTTT
v_gene: TRBV7-9
abundance: -
d_gene: -
j_gene: TRBJ1-3

CDR3aa: CASSPAWELFF
CDR3nt: TGTGCCAGCAGCCCCGCCTGGGAGCTGTTTTTT
v_gene: TRBV7-9
abundance: -
d_gene: -
j_gene: TRBJ2-2

CDR3aa: CASRTGTVARYGYTF
CDR3nt: TGTGCCAGCAGGACCGGGACAGTGGCGAGGTATGGCTACACCTTC
v_gene: TRBV2
abundance: -
d_gene: TRBD1
j_gene: TRBJ1-2

CDR3aa: CASSLPGQLYGYTF
CDR3nt: TGCGCCAGCAGCTTGCCGGGACAGTTATATGGCTACACCTTC
v_gene: TRBV5-1
abundance: -
d_gene: TRBD1
j_gene: TRBJ1-2

CDR3aa: CASRDRDRRNYNYGYTF
CDR3nt: TGTGCCAGCAGAGACCGGGACAGGAGAAACTATAACTATGGCTACACCTTC
v_gene: TRBV6-4
abundance: -
d_gene: TRBD1
j_gene: TRBJ1-2

CDR3aa: CASSPPGSTDTQYF
CDR3nt: TGCGCCAGCAGCCCTCCGGGATCCACAGATACGCAGTATTTT
v_gene: TRBV4-1
abundance: -
d_gene: -
j_gene: TRBJ2-3

CDR3aa: CASTPGTPRSTEAFF
CDR3nt: TGTGCCAGCACCCCGGGGACTCCACGGAGCACTGAAGCTTTCTTT
v_gene: TRBV25-1
abundance: -
d_gene: -
j_gene: TRBJ1-1

CDR3aa: CASSVGTSGGAYEQYF
CDR3nt: TGTGCCAGCAGCGTAGGGACTAGCGGGGGGGCCTACGAGCAGTACTTC
v_gene: TRBV9
abundance: -
d_gene: TRBD2
j_gene: TRBJ2-7

CDR3aa: CASSSTGTGMFNEQFF
CDR3nt: TGTGCCAGCAGCTCTACCGGGACAGGGATGTTCAATGAGCAGTTCTTC
v_gene: TRBV7-9
abundance: -
d_gene: TRBD1
j_gene: TRBJ2-1

CDR3aa: CASGQGNYGYTF
CDR3nt: TGTGCCAGCGGACAGGGCAACTATGGCTACACCTTC
v_gene: TRBV10-3
abundance: few
d_gene: TRBD1
j_gene: TRBJ1-2

CDR3aa: CASSLGQAPSGANVLTF
CDR3nt: TGTGCCAGCAGCTTAGGGCAGGCCCCCTCTGGGGCCAACGTCCTGACTTTC
v_gene: TRBV7-3
abundance: -
d_gene: -
j_gene: TRBJ2-6

CDR3aa: CASSLFGHRNTEAFF
CDR3nt: TGTGCCAGCAGTTTATTTGGACATCGGAACACTGAAGCTTTCTTT
v_gene: TRBV28
abundance: -
d_gene: -
j_gene: TRBJ1-1

CDR3aa: CACRQGKGNSPLHF
CDR3nt: TGTGCCTGCCGACAGGGAAAGGGAAATTCACCCCTCCACTTT
v_gene: TRBV30
abundance: -
d_gene: TRBD1
j_gene: TRBJ1-6

CDR3aa: CASLQSSGNTIYF
CDR3nt: TGTGCCAGCTTACAGAGCTCTGGAAACACCATATATTTT
v_gene: TRBV6-1
abundance: medium-sized
d_gene: -
j_gene: TRBJ1-3